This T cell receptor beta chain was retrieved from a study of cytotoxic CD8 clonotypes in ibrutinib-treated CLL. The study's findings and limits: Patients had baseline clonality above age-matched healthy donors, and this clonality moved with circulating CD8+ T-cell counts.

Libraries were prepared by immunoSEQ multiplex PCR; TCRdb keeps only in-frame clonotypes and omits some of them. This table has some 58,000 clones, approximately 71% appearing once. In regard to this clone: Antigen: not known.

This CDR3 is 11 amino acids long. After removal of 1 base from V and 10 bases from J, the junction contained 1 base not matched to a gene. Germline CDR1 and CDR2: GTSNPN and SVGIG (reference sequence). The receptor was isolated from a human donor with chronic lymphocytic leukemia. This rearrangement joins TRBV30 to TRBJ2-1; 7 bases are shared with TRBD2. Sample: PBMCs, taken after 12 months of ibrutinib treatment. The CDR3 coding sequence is TGTGCCTGGAGTGGGGAGGGCGAGCAGTTCTTC. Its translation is CAWSGEGEQFF. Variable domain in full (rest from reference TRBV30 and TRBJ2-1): SQTIHQWPATLVQPVGSPLSLECTVEGTSNPNLYWYRQAAGRGLQLLFYSVGIGQISSEVPQNLSASRPQDRQFILSSKKLLLSDSGFYLCAWSGEGEQFFGPGTRLTVL.